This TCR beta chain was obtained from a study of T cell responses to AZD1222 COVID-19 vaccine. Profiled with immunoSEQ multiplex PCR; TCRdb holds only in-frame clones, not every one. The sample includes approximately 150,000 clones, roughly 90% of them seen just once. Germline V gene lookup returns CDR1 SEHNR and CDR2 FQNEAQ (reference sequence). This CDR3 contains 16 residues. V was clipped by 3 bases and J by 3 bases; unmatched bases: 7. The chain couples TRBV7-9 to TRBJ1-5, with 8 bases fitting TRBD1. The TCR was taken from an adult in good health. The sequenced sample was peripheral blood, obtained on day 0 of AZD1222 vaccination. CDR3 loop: CASSLAGGANNQPQHF. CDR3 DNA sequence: TGTGCCAGCAGCTTGGCAGGGGGCGCGAACAATCAGCCCCAGCATTTT.